The sample holds many counts of the clone carrying this T cell receptor beta chain. RNA transcripts were the source from which TCR beta CDR3 regions were amplified. The library came from an HTBI-primed first-round RT-PCR and a second-round multiplex PCR. TCRdb ran MiXCR on the multiplex PCR reads and lists one entry per CDR3 protein. Seen here are over a million distinct CDR3 sequences, approximately 35% observed once, and the top ten hold more than 9.5%. The data are from a study of Graves' ophthalmopathy and Graves' hyperthyroidism. This CDR3 is built from 16 residues. V trimming: 5 bases; J trimming: 4 bases; junction bases outside the gene matches: 4. Germline values: CDR1 SGHAT, CDR2 FQNNGV.

This TCR was recovered from an adult man with Graves' hyperthyroidism. This sequence joins TRBV11-2 and TRBJ2-5, with 16 nucleotides matching TRBD2. What was sequenced was peripheral blood or thyroid tissue (not recorded which). The CDR3 loop is CASSPGTSGRGETQYF. Here the CDR3 DNA reads TGTGCCAGCAGCCCGGGGACTAGCGGGAGGGGAGAGACCCAGTACTTC.